These T cell receptor beta chains were read from a single sample in a study of cytomegalovirus exposure and HLA in healthy donors. Clones were read by immunoSEQ multiplex PCR, and TCRdb kept only the in-frame ones, dropping some. Counted here are about 94,000 clones, under 80% occurring once; the ten biggest clones make up 6.5% to 9%. Sequences were obtained from PBMCs. The source is a man aged 40-49 years in good health and CMV-seropositive. Each CDR3 is given with its conserved first and last residue. D genes are given only for firm matches. Clone size is not always given. Where it is, it says once, few, many or a class for expanded clones.

TRBV7-2,TRBD2,TRBJ2-7,NA,TGTGCCAGCAGCTTCCCGAGAGGTTCTAGCGGGGCTACCTACGAGCAGTACTTC,CASSFPRGSSGATYEQYF
TRBV23-1,NA,TRBJ1-6,few,TGCGCCAGCAGTCAATGGGCCAGGAATTCACCCCTCCACTTT,CASSQWARNSPLHF
TRBV10-3,TRBD1,TRBJ1-2,NA,TGTGCCATCAGGCTGACCAGGGGGCTCAAAGCTAACTATGGCTACACCTTC,CAIRLTRGLKANYGYTF
TRBV5-4,NA,TRBJ2-1,few,TGTGCCAGCAGCTTGGAGGCTAGCTCCGGCAATGAGCAGTTCTTC,CASSLEASSGNEQFF
TRBV7-9,NA,TRBJ1-1,NA,TGTGCCAGCAGCTTGCAGGGCGGGGGGGACACTGAAGCTTTCTTT,CASSLQGGGDTEAFF
TRBV2,TRBD2,TRBJ2-7,NA,TGTGCCAGCAGTCGGGAGGAGAGCGGGAGGGGGTACGAGCAGTACTTC,CASSREESGRGYEQYF
TRBV7-8,TRBD1,TRBJ1-1,NA,TGTGCCAGCAGCCTATCGACAGGGCACACTGAAGCTTTCTTT,CASSLSTGHTEAFF
TRBV19,NA,TRBJ2-7,NA,TGTGCCAGTAGTATGCTTGATAGGGGGAACGAGCAGTACTTC,CASSMLDRGNEQYF
TRBV10-3,NA,TRBJ2-3,once,TGTGCCCTCCGGGACTCCGGCACAGATACGCAGTATTTT,CALRDSGTDTQYF
TRBV7-9,NA,TRBJ2-3,once,TGTGCCAGCAGCTCACCAGGGGGCACAGATACGCAGTATTTT,CASSSPGGTDTQYF
TRBV28,NA,TRBJ1-4,once,TGTGCCAGCAGTGGAGGGGCCTCTGGGGAAAAACTGTTTTTT,CASSGGASGEKLFF
TRBV7-6,TRBD2,TRBJ2-7,few,TGTGCCAGCAGCTCCCTGGGGGGGGGAGACTACGAGCAGTACTTC,CASSSLGGGDYEQYF
TRBV27,TRBD2,TRBJ2-1,NA,TGTGCCAGCAGTCCCCTGTCTAGCGGGGCTTCCAATGAGCAGTTCTTC,CASSPLSSGASNEQFF
TRBV28,TRBD2,TRBJ2-2,NA,TGTGCCAGCAGCTCACCGGGACTAGCGGGGACCGGGGAGCTGTTTTTT,CASSSPGLAGTGELFF
TRBV28,TRBD2,TRBJ2-1,NA,TGTGCCAGCAGAACCGGGACTAGCTCGGCCAATGAGCAGTTCTTC,CASRTGTSSANEQFF
TRBV5-6,NA,TRBJ2-7,NA,TGTGCCAGCAGCTTGACAGGGTGGCTCGCTACCTACGAGCAGTACTTC,CASSLTGWLATYEQYF
TRBV7-3,NA,TRBJ1-2,few,TGTGCCAGCAGCTTAGGCCAGGTTTATGGCTACACCTTC,CASSLGQVYGYTF
TRBV4-1,TRBD2,TRBJ2-7,NA,TGCGCCAGCAGCCAAGTTACGGGAGGGGGAGAGCAGTACTTC,CASSQVTGGGEQYF
TRBV9,TRBD1,TRBJ1-6,few,TGTGCCAGCAGCGCCCTAACAGGGGTTAATTCACCCCTCCACTTT,CASSALTGVNSPLHF
TRBV9,TRBD2,TRBJ2-7,NA,TGTGCCAGCAGCGCCTCCGGGACTAGCGGCTACGAGCAGTACTTC,CASSASGTSGYEQYF
TRBV6-6,NA,TRBJ2-5,few,TGTGCCAGCAGTTTCGGGGTTGAAGAGACCCAGTACTTC,CASSFGVEETQYF
TRBV6-5,TRBD1,TRBJ2-1,NA,TGTGCCAGCATCTCCGGGACAGGTTCCTACAATGAGCAGTTCTTC,CASISGTGSYNEQFF
TRBV7-9,TRBD1,TRBJ1-1,NA,TGTGCCAGCAGCTTAGGGGACAGGGAGAGCACTGAAGCTTTCTTT,CASSLGDRESTEAFF
TRBV27,TRBD1,TRBJ2-7,few,TGTGCCAGCAGTCCCAGACAGGGGTACGAGCAGTACTTC,CASSPRQGYEQYF
TRBV27,TRBD1,TRBJ1-6,few,TGTGCCAGCAGTGGACAGGTCGGCCCGTCACCCCTCCACTTT,CASSGQVGPSPLHF
TRBV5-4,NA,TRBJ1-4,NA,TGTGCCAGCAGCTCGACTGATACTAATGAAAAACTGTTTTTT,CASSSTDTNEKLFF
TRBV7-2,NA,TRBJ2-1,few,TGTGCCAGCAGCAGGGGGACTACCATCTACAATGAGCAGTTCTTC,CASSRGTTIYNEQFF
TRBV5-1,TRBD1,TRBJ1-1,few,TGCGCCAGCAGCTTGGAGACAGGGGTTTACACTGAAGCTTTCTTT,CASSLETGVYTEAFF
TRBV6-6,TRBD1,TRBJ1-6,NA,TGTGCCACTGGGGACAGACCACATTCACCCCTCCACTTT,CATGDRPHSPLHF
TRBV5-1,TRBD2,TRBJ2-1,NA,TGCGCCAGCAGCGGGACTAGCGGGGGGGAACGTCAGTTCTTC,CASSGTSGGERQFF
TRBV27,NA,TRBJ1-1,NA,TGTGCCAGCGGGCGGGGGGTAGGCACTGAAGCTTTCTTT,CASGRGVGTEAFF
TRBV7-8,NA,TRBJ1-2,NA,TGTGCCAGCAGCCCGGGACACAGGCCTTATAACTATGGCTACACCTTC,CASSPGHRPYNYGYTF
TRBV9,NA,TRBJ2-2,NA,TGTGCCGGCAGCGTTAACAGGGGGGGAACAACCGGGGAGCTGTTTTTT,CAGSVNRGGTTGELFF
TRBV9,TRBD2,TRBJ2-1,NA,TGTGCCAGCAGCTCGACTAGCGGTAACTACAATGAGCAGTTCTTC,CASSSTSGNYNEQFF
TRBV6-1,TRBD2,TRBJ2-3,NA,TGTGCCAGCAGTGAAGGAGGACTAGCGGGGGGGCTGACAGATACGCAGTATTTT,CASSEGGLAGGLTDTQYF
TRBV29-1,TRBD1,TRBJ1-1,NA,TGCAGCGTTGAACGAGACAGGGACACTGAAGCTTTCTTT,CSVERDRDTEAFF
TRBV7-2,TRBD2,TRBJ2-1,NA,TGTGCCAGCAGCGCGACTAGCGGGGCGAGCGATGAGCAGTTCTTC,CASSATSGASDEQFF
TRBV4-1,TRBD2,TRBJ2-5,few,TGCGCCAGCAGCCCCTCGGGGGGGCCGGGGGAGACCCAGTACTTC,CASSPSGGPGETQYF
TRBV9,TRBD2,TRBJ2-7,NA,TGTGCCAGCAGCCCCCCCGTAGCGGGAGGGCCCCACGAGCAGTACTTC,CASSPPVAGGPHEQYF
TRBV27,NA,TRBJ2-3,few,TGTGCCAGCAGTTTCTATTCCACAGATACGCAGTATTTT,CASSFYSTDTQYF
TRBV6-5,NA,TRBJ1-1,NA,TGTGCCAGCAGTTCTCGGCGCGGCACTGAAGCTTTCTTT,CASSSRRGTEAFF
TRBV14,TRBD2,TRBJ2-7,NA,TGTGCCAGCAGCCCCGGGGGGGGGAGCTCCTACGAGCAGTACTTC,CASSPGGGSSYEQYF
TRBV9,NA,TRBJ1-6,NA,TGTGCCAGCAGCGCAGGGGATTCACCCCTCCACTTT,CASSAGDSPLHF
TRBV2,TRBD1,TRBJ2-3,NA,TGTGGGTGCCGGGACAGGGACGAGGGTACGCAGTATTTT,CGCRDRDEGTQYF
TRBV5-1,NA,TRBJ2-5,NA,TGCGCCAGCAGCCCCCTAATGGGGGCGGAGACCCAGTACTTC,CASSPLMGAETQYF
TRBV9,TRBD1,TRBJ1-2,few,TGTGCCAGCAGCGTGGAGGGACAGGGGGCAATCTATGGCTACACCTTC,CASSVEGQGAIYGYTF
TRBV29-1,TRBD1,TRBJ1-3,NA,TGCAGCGTTGAAGGACAGGGCGGAGTCTCTGGAAACACCATATATTTT,CSVEGQGGVSGNTIYF
TRBV5-6,NA,TRBJ2-7,NA,TGTGCCAGCAGCTTACGAGTGAAGGAGCAGTACTTC,CASSLRVKEQYF